Below, 7 T cell receptor beta chains from the same sample are listed, as sequenced in a study of tumor and adjacent non-tumor tissue in lung cancer. A modified ARM-PCR protocol with three rounds of nested PCR amplified TCRbeta. One entry per CDR3 protein results from TCRdb running MiXCR on the multiplex PCR reads. In the table there are more than 85,000 distinct CDR3 sequences, about 80% of which are singletons. No cell sorting was done before RNA was extracted from the tissue. Sequencing was carried out using lung tumor tissue. The receptors originated from a man in his sixties or seventies with non-small cell lung cancer.

To note about this clonotype: One end of the junction varies from germline; a read error may be responsible. This chain links TRBV4-1 with TRBJ2-5; TRBD2 aligns across 14 bases. CDR3 length equals 16 residues. The germline CDR1 and CDR2 sequences are MGHRA and YSYEKL. The chain's CDR3 is CARSLLGLAGVEAQYF. The DNA of the CDR3 is TGCGCCAGGAGCCTATTGGGACTAGCGGGAGTTGAGGCCCAGTACTTC.

Concerning this clonotype itself: One end of the junction varies from germline; a read error may be responsible. The chain recombines TRBV29-1 with TRBJ1-5; perhaps TRBD1 as D (6 bases). The germline V gene encodes CDR1 SQVTM and CDR2 ANQGSEA. The CDR3 consists of 17 residues. The DNA of the CDR3 is TGCAGCGTTTCCGAGCGTCACAGGGAGAGAAAGCAATCAACCCCAGCATTT. Translating it yields CSVSERHRERKQSTPAF.

To note about this clonotype: Because the CDR3 is missing its conserved closing phenylalanine or tryptophan, this is likely a read error. This chain connects TRBV6-5 to TRBJ2-7, with D uncertain. In germline, CDR1 is MNHEY, CDR2 SVGAGI. The CDR3 has 14 residues. The CDR3 protein is CASRSGPSTYEQYL. In DNA, the CDR3 is TGCGCCAGCAGATCCGGACCGAGTACCTACGAGCAGTACTTA.

In this sample, this clonotype turned up once. The chain carries TRBV29-1 and TRBJ2-7; TRBD1 or TRBD2 may be the D gene (5 bases each). The CDR3 sequence is 12 residues long. The germline V gene encodes CDR1 SQVTM and CDR2 ANQGSEA. CDR3 region: CGACGTNPEQYF. CDR3 DNA: TGCGGCGCCTGTGGGACGAACCCTGAGCAGTACTTC.

V and J are TRBV6-2 or TRBV6-3 and TRBJ2-1, with 8 bases fitting TRBD2. The V and J ends lost 4 bases and 4 bases, in that order; junction bases with no gene match: 6. The CDR3 consists of 15 residues. Germline assignment: CDR1 MNHEY and CDR2 SVGEGT. The DNA of the CDR3 is TGTGCCAGCAGTTCCGTGGCTAGCGGGTACAATGAGCAGTTCTTC. Its protein product is CASSSVASGYNEQFF.

This chain links TRBV4-3 with TRBJ2-2; D is perhaps TRBD2 (7 bases). Trimming left V 0 bases short and J 8 bases short, with 16 bases between. Germline V gene lookup returns CDR1 LGHNA and CDR2 YSLEER. This CDR3 spans 16 amino acids. CDR3 region: CASSQDGTSGIGELFF. CDR3 DNA: TGCGCCAGCAGCCAAGACGGGACAAGCGGGATAGGGGAGCTGTTTTTT.

The chain recombines TRBV5-1 with TRBJ2-1; 7 nucleotides agree with TRBD2. The ends lost 4 bases at V and 8 bases at J; junction bases unmatched: 15. The CDR3 length is 16 residues. The germline gives CDR1 SGHRS, CDR2 YFSETQ. The CDR3: CASSVIPGTNGDEQFF. In DNA, the CDR3 is TGCGCCAGCAGCGTAATACCCGGGACTAATGGTGATGAGCAGTTCTTC.